Sequencing of this TCR beta chain was carried out in a study of T cell changes during pregnancy in multiple sclerosis. The CDR3 has 12 residues. Per germline, CDR1 MDHEN and CDR2 SYDVKM. V was pared by 8 bases and J by 4 bases, with 2 bases of the junction left unmatched. TCRdb's copy holds only in-frame clones and misses some; the assay was immunoSEQ multiplex PCR. The data show roughly 100,000 clones, roughly 89% seen once. The V gene is TRBV28, the J gene TRBJ2-5; TRBD1 matches 9 bases. The sequences come from peripheral blood, collected before pregnancy. This receptor was identified in a female donor with multiple sclerosis, enrolled in a pregnancy study. The CDR3 sequence is CASGTGRETQYF. DNA for the CDR3: TGTGCCAGCGGGACAGGGCGAGAGACCCAGTACTTC.